Given below is one TCR beta chain in context. Its antigen is currently unknown. The data derive from a study of T cell responses to AZD1222 COVID-19 vaccine. Findings and limits, study-wide: At baseline, seropositivity was found in only a handful of AZD1222 recipients. Epitopes outside B.1.351 and B.1.1.7 mutated regions reportedly drew nearly half of spike TCRs. Spike-specific TCR repertoires showed rising breadth and depth after two AZD1222 doses. Vaccine-related CD4 TCRs covered spike, predominating at 160-218 and 743-854.

Using immunoSEQ multiplex PCR, the repertoire was profiled, and TCRdb retains in-frame clones only, with some absent. Here the sample spans approximately 150,000 clones, about 89% being singletons. This receptor was identified in an adult who received the MenACWY meningococcal vaccine as a control. Sample: peripheral blood, taken 28 days after the second dose of the MenACWY control vaccine.

The CDR3 DNA reads TGTGCCAGCAGTTACTGGGGGACCGACCTAGGACCCCAGCATTTT. Amino acid sequence: CASSYWGTDLGPQHF. V gene TRBV6-2 or TRBV6-3 combines with J gene TRBJ1-5, with a weak D call TRBD1 (5 bases). This CDR3 comprises 15 residues. The V and J ends lost 1 base and 10 bases respectively, with 17 bases between them. CDR1 and CDR2 (germline): MNHEY, SVGEGT.